A single sample gave rise to the 32 T cell receptor beta chains below, sequenced in a study of blood T cells in healthy people across ages. A J-beta primer mix and a sample-barcoded 5' primer were used in a second PCR of roughly 7 to 12 cycles. MiXCR, applied by TCRdb to the 5' RACE reads, yields one record per CDR3 protein. The sample has some 750,000 distinct CDR3 sequences, 22% seen once; the top ten hold roughly a fifth. Sequences were obtained from blood. The receptors originated from a man aged 70 or older in good health.

This clonotype occurred a few times. The chain carries TRBV20-1 and TRBJ2-5, with D possibly matching TRBD2 (5 bases). Germline CDR1 is DFQATT and CDR2 is SNEGSKA (reference sequence). The CDR3 sequence is 12 residues long. With 6 bases removed from V and 1 base from J, the gap between germline ends came to 9 bases. The DNA of the CDR3 is TGCAGTGCAGATGGACTCCAAGAGACCCAGTACTTC. Translated, it gives CSADGLQETQYF.

The V call is TRBV29-1, the J call TRBJ1-4; maybe TRBD1 (6 bases). CDR3 length equals 14 residues. Germline V CDR1 and CDR2: SQVTM, ANQGSEA. V lost 8 bases and J lost 8, with 21 bases in between. The CDR3 DNA is TGCAGCCCCCAGGGGTCCGCGGACCCCGAAAAACTGTTTTTT. Its protein is CSPQGSADPEKLFF.

The rearrangement joins TRBV21-1 to TRBJ2-5. TRBV21-1 is termed a pseudogene. This CDR3 has 15 residues. The CDR3 bases are TGTGCCAGCAGCAAAGTGGGGTCCAACCAAGAGACCCAGTACTTC. Residues: CASSKVGSNQETQYF.

The sample holds a few counts of this clonotype. The rearrangement links TRBV7-9 to TRBJ1-6; TRBD1 might be the D (5 bases). Deletions cut 1 base from V and 10 bases from J, with 14 bases between. Germline values: CDR1 SEHNR, CDR2 FQNEAQ (reference sequence). The CDR3 contains 15 residues. This CDR3 is CASSLDMQGMSPLHF. The CDR3 DNA reads as TGTGCCAGCAGCTTAGACATGCAGGGAATGTCACCCCTCCACTTT.

About this clonotype: The junction departs from the called germline gene at one end, perhaps through a read error. The chain couples TRBV3-1 to TRBJ1-1; D call uncertain. This CDR3 spans 15 amino acids. Germline CDR1 reads LGHDT; CDR2 reads YNNKEL (reference sequence). CDR3 DNA sequence: TGTGCCAGCAGACAAGAGGGCGGCCGGGGATTCGGGGCTTTCTTT. Its protein product is CASRQEGGRGFGAFF.

The gene calls are TRBV7-9 and TRBJ2-4; D is possibly TRBD1 (5 bases). The germline gives CDR1 SEHNR, CDR2 FQNEAQ (reference sequence). This CDR3 region has 14 residues. Trimming pared 2 bases from V and 4 bases from J, leaving 9 bases between. This CDR3 reads CASSLPAGKNIQYF. The CDR3 nucleotides read TGTGCCAGCAGCTTACCGGCAGGGAAAAACATTCAGTACTTC.

This clonotype was counted at least ten times. The chain joins TRBV27 to TRBJ2-2; 7 bases agree with TRBD1. V lost 2 bases to trimming and J lost 5 bases; unmatched junction nucleotides: 8. Germline loops: CDR1 MNHEY, CDR2 SMNVEV (reference sequence). The CDR3 loop spans 16 amino acids. The CDR3 region has the DNA TGTGCCAGCAGTTTACGACCGGGACAGAGGACCGGGGAGCTGTTTTTT. Its translation: CASSLRPGQRTGELFF.

The chain links TRBV3-1 to TRBJ1-2, with a possible D match to TRBD1 (5 bases). The CDR3 has 17 residues. CDR1 LGHDT and CDR2 YNNKEL come from the germline V gene (reference sequence). V lost 1 base to trimming and J lost 4 bases, with 19 bases between them. For the CDR3, the DNA is TGTGCCAGCAGCCAAGGGTTATGGAGTAATCAGGGCTATGGCTACACCTTC. This gives the protein CASSQGLWSNQGYGYTF.

This clonotype was observed a single time. The chain carries TRBV3-1 and TRBJ1-1; D is undetermined. Germline assignment: CDR1 LGHDT and CDR2 YNNKEL (reference sequence). The CDR3 spans 14 residues. V lost 3 bases, J lost 0 bases, and 8 bases lay in between. The DNA of the CDR3 is TGTGCCAGCAGCCATTCAAACATGAACACTGAAGCTTTCTTT. Protein: CASSHSNMNTEAFF.

This chain links TRBV7-2 with TRBJ2-5; 10 nucleotides match TRBD1. This CDR3 is built from 15 residues. Germline CDR1 is SGHTA and CDR2 is FQGNSA. The V segment lost 5 bases and the J segment 4 bases; nucleotides outside the gene matches: 7. CDR3 DNA: TGTGCCAGCAGCCGCGGGACAGGGGAGTTAGAGACCCAGTACTTC. This codes for CASSRGTGELETQYF.

This clonotype was detected a few times. The V and J genes are TRBV12-3 or TRBV12-4 and TRBJ1-1; 7 nucleotides match TRBD1. Trimming took 5 bases from V and 3 from J; bases not matched to a gene: 6. The CDR3 runs 14 residues. CDR3 DNA: TGTGCCAGCAGTGCAGGGGACAGCGACACTGAAGCTTTCTTT. Encoded protein: CASSAGDSDTEAFF.

This clonotype was detected only a few times. This chain joins TRBV3-1 and TRBJ1-2; D might be TRBD1 (5 bases). This CDR3 is 12 amino acids long. The V end lost 4 bases, the J end lost 6 bases, and 9 bases lay between the germline ends. CDR1 and CDR2 (germline): LGHDT, YNNKEL (reference sequence). CDR3 sequence reads: CASSPGLNGYTF. In DNA form, the CDR3 reads TGTGCCAGCAGCCCGGGACTGAATGGCTACACCTTC.

This rearrangement joins TRBV6-1 to TRBJ2-7; D uncertain. The CDR3 is made up of 14 amino acids. Between the trimmed V and J ends, which lost 4 bases and 4 bases, there was a span of 14 bases. Looked up from germline, CDR1 is MNHNS and CDR2 is SASEGT. In DNA form, the CDR3 reads TGTGCCAGCAGTGTTCAACAAAGCCTTTACGAGCAGTACTTC. This encodes CASSVQQSLYEQYF.

The chain carries TRBV20-1 and TRBJ2-3; the match to TRBD2 covers 8 bases. The length of the CDR3 is 12 residues. V shed 6 bases and J 3 bases; nucleotides not matched to a gene: 2. CDR1 is DFQATT and CDR2 is SNEGSKA in the germline V gene (reference sequence). The CDR3 nucleotides read TGCAGTGCGACGGGAGGGACAGATACGCAGTATTTT. As protein: CSATGGTDTQYF.

This clonotype was counted a few times. This sequence joins TRBV5-1 and TRBJ2-3; 8 bases map to TRBD2. The length of the CDR3 is 14 residues. J was trimmed by 3 bases and V by 2 bases; bases with no gene match: 2. Germline CDR1 reads SGHRS; CDR2 reads YFSETQ. This CDR3 is CASSFSGETDTQYF. CDR3 bases: TGCGCCAGCAGCTTTAGCGGGGAGACAGATACGCAGTATTTT.

This clonotype was picked up a small number of times. The rearrangement links TRBV15 to TRBJ2-1; D is unresolved. Germline CDR1 LNHNV, CDR2 YYDKDF (reference sequence). The length of the CDR3 is 13 residues. V gave up 0 bases and J gave up 9 bases, with 9 bases separating them. DNA for the CDR3: TGTGCCACCAGCAGAGATGGTGGCGGTGAGCAGTTCTTC. It is translated as CATSRDGGGEQFF.

This clonotype was found a few times. The rearrangement joins TRBV12-3 or TRBV12-4 to TRBJ2-5; no reliable D call. The DNA end lines up better with TRBJ2-1; the J call may be wrong. This CDR3 spans 13 amino acids. Written as DNA, the CDR3 is TGTGCCAGCAGTTCTCCGGCCTCGGATGAGCAGTTCTTC. The encoded protein is CASSSPASDEQFF.

The V call is TRBV7-9, the J call TRBJ2-2; no clear D. The length of the CDR3 is 13 residues. Trimming left V 5 bases short and J 5 bases short, with 9 bases between. Per germline, CDR1 SEHNR and CDR2 FQNEAQ (reference sequence). The CDR3: CASSKTETGELFF. The CDR3 DNA sequence: TGTGCCAGCAGCAAAACTGAGACCGGGGAGCTGTTTTTT. Full variable domain (outside the CDR3, taken from reference TRBV7-9 and TRBJ2-2): DTGVSQNPRHKITKRGQNVTFRCDPISEHNRLYWYRQTLGQGPEFLTYFQNEAQLEKSRLLSDRFSAERPKGSFSTLEIQRTEQGDSAMYLCASSKTETGELFFGEGSRLTVL.

This sequence joins TRBV12-3 or TRBV12-4 and TRBJ1-6; unclear D gene. The V end was cut by 2 bases, the J end by 12 bases, with 14 bases between. This CDR3 comprises 14 residues. The CDR3 nucleotides are TGTGCCAGCAGTTTAAGGGAGGTTGGCGGACCCCTCCACTTT. Protein: CASSLREVGGPLHF.

Comment on this clonotype: Relative to the germline gene, one junction end is altered; a read error may explain this. The chain links TRBV12-3 or TRBV12-4 to TRBJ2-3; D call uncertain. This CDR3 comprises 12 residues. The CDR3 protein is CASSLGADTEYF. In DNA, the CDR3 is TGTGCCAGCAGTTTAGGAGCAGATACGGAGTATTTT.

Here the CDR3 reads CASEGVRAGELFF. The CDR3 bases are TGTGCCAGCGAGGGGGTAAGGGCCGGGGAGCTGTTTTTT. The chain links TRBV12-3 or TRBV12-4 to TRBJ2-2; TRBD1 is a possible D gene (6 bases). CDR3 size: 13 residues. With 8 bases removed from V and 6 bases from J, the gap between germline ends came to 13 bases.

This clonotype has only a few counts. The genes are TRBV12-3 or TRBV12-4 and TRBJ2-1; either TRBD1 or TRBD2 may supply D (6 bases each). The CDR3 runs to 14 residues. Trimming cost V 4 bases and J 6 bases, with 13 bases left between them. The CDR3 DNA reads as TGTGCCAGCAGTTGGGGGGCTAGCAGCAATGAGCAGTTCTTC. It translates to CASSWGASSNEQFF.

The chain joins TRBV12-3 or TRBV12-4 to TRBJ1-4; 11 bases are shared with TRBD1. The CDR3 is 15 residues long. Trimming removed 5 bases from V and 8 bases from J; junction bases left unmatched: 7. The CDR3 sequence: CASSPDRGLGEKLFF. In nucleotides, the CDR3 is TGTGCCAGCAGTCCGGACAGGGGGCTTGGCGAAAAACTGTTTTTT.

V usage is TRBV14 and J usage is TRBJ2-3, with unresolved D. The V gene lost 2 bases and the J gene lost 8 bases, with 11 bases spanning the gap. The length of the CDR3 is 13 residues. The germline CDR1 and CDR2 sequences are SGHDN and FVKESK. The CDR3 loop is CASSQNGVPTQYF. For the CDR3, the DNA is TGTGCCAGCAGCCAAAACGGAGTACCTACGCAGTATTTT. Drawing the rest from reference TRBV14 and TRBJ2-3, the complete variable domain is EAGVTQFPSHSVIEKGQTVTLRCDPISGHDNLYWYRRVMGKEIKFLLHFVKESKQDESGMPNNRFLAERTGGTYSTLKVQPAELEDSGVYFCASSQNGVPTQYFGPGTRLTVL.

This clonotype was recorded a few times. The chain is built from TRBV7-9 and TRBJ2-1; D call uncertain. Trimming stripped 4 bases from V and 5 bases from J, with 12 bases between. Germline loops: CDR1 SEHNR, CDR2 FQNEAQ (reference sequence). This CDR3 comprises 14 residues. CDR3 region: CASSSVTHNNEQFF. In DNA, the CDR3 is TGTGCCAGCAGCTCCGTGACTCATAACAATGAGCAGTTCTTC.

V gene TRBV29-1 combines with J gene TRBJ2-3; D not resolved. V lost 0 bases and J lost 7, with 8 bases in between. CDR1 is SQVTM and CDR2 is ANQGSEA in the germline V gene. This CDR3 has 12 amino acids. CDR3 loop: CSVEDTGNTQYF. CDR3 bases: TGCAGCGTTGAAGATACCGGAAATACGCAGTATTTT.

This clonotype was observed a handful of times. V usage is TRBV12-3 or TRBV12-4 and J usage is TRBJ2-5, with TRBD2 identical over 14 bases. V trimming: 4 bases; J trimming: 5 bases; junction bases outside the gene matches: 9. The CDR3 is 17 residues long. The CDR3 is CASSSYGTSGSSETQYF. The CDR3 DNA reads TGTGCCAGCAGTTCCTACGGGACTAGCGGGAGTAGTGAGACCCAGTACTTC.

There are a few counts of this clonotype. J is TRBJ2-1 and V is TRBV20-1; 7 nucleotides align to TRBD2. Germline lookup yields CDR1 DFQATT and CDR2 SNEGSKA (reference sequence). The CDR3 has 16 residues. The V segment lost 3 bases and the J segment 5 bases; nucleotides outside the gene matches: 13. CDR3 sequence (DNA): TGCAGTGCTAGTAACACCGGACTAGGGCCTAACAATGAGCAGTTCTTC. This encodes CSASNTGLGPNNEQFF.

The rearrangement uses TRBV29-1 and TRBJ2-1; D is undetermined. This CDR3 is built from 13 residues. Trimming stripped 2 bases from V and 5 bases from J, with 10 bases between. Germline values: CDR1 SQVTM, CDR2 ANQGSEA. This chain's CDR3 is CSVELAQDNEQFF. The CDR3 bases are TGCAGCGTTGAACTTGCTCAGGACAATGAGCAGTTCTTC.

This clonotype was detected many times. This rearrangement joins TRBV3-1 to TRBJ1-5, with D unclear. CDR1 and CDR2 from the germline V gene are LGHDT and YNNKEL (reference sequence). V was cut by 0 bases and J by 6 bases, with 12 bases left in between. The CDR3 is made up of 15 amino acids. The CDR3 DNA is TGTGCCAGCAGCCAAGATTTTCATGTCTCTCAGCCCCAGCATTTT. As protein: CASSQDFHVSQPQHF.

This clonotype was recorded a few times. J is TRBJ1-5 and V is TRBV9; D call uncertain. V was shortened by 3 bases and J by 6 bases, with 10 bases between the two germline ends. The CDR3 is 13 amino acids. Germline lookup yields CDR1 SGDLS and CDR2 YYNGEE. The DNA of the CDR3 is TGTGCCAGCAGCGAGGCCGTCGGTCAGCCCCAGCATTTT. It codes for CASSEAVGQPQHF.

The CDR3: CASSGGQRNQPQHF. The CDR3 DNA is TGTGCCAGCAGCGGCGGACAGCGCAATCAGCCCCAGCATTTT. V and J are TRBV5-6 and TRBJ1-5; tentative D call: TRBD1 (6 bases). The CDR3 covers 14 residues. In germline, CDR1 is SGHDT, CDR2 YYEEEE. V was clipped by 4 bases and J by 2 bases, with 10 bases between them.